This T cell receptor (beta chain) was sequenced in a study of blood T cell repertoires in COVID-19. Study details: PBMCs, B-cell-depleted T cells, or T cells provided the cDNA or gDNA that made up the material.

V was clipped by 8 bases and J by 2 bases, with 7 bases between them. CDR1 and CDR2 (germline): MDHEN, SYDVKM. The CDR3 has 13 residues. The assay was immunoSEQ multiplex PCR, and TCRdb's table has in-frame clones only and misses some. The top ten clones hold 0.95% to 1.3% of a sample with over 150,000 clones, about 85% of them seen once. The V call is TRBV28, the J call TRBJ2-6, with a tentative D call TRBD2 (5 bases). The source is a man younger than 45 with acute or convalescent COVID-19. The specimen was peripheral blood. For the CDR3, the DNA is TGTGCCAGCTGGAGGACTGGGGCCAACGTCCTGACTTTC. It yields the protein CASWRTGANVLTF.